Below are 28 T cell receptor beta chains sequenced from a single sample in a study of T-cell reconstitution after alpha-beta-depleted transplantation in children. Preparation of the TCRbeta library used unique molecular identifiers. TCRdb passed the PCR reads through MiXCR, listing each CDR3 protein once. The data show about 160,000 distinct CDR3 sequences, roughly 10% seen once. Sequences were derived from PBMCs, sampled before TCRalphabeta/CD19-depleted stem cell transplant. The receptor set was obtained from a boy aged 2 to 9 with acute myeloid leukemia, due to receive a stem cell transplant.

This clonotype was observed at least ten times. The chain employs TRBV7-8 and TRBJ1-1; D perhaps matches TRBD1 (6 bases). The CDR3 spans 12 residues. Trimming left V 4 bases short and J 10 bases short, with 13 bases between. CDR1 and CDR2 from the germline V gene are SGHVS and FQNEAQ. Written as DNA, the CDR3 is TGTGCCAGCAGCTCCCCACAGGGAAGAGCTTTCTTT. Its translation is CASSSPQGRAFF.

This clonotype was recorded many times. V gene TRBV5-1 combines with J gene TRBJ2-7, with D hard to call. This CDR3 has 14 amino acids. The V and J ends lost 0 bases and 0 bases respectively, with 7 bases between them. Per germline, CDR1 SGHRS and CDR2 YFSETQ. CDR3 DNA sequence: TGCGCCAGCAGCTTGGAGGGCGGCTCCTACGAGCAGTACTTC. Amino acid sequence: CASSLEGGSYEQYF.

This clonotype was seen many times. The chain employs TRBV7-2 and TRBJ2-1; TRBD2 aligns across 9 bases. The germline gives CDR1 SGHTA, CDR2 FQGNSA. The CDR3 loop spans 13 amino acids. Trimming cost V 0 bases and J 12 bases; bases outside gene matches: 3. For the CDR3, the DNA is TGTGCCAGCAGCTTAGCGGCAGCGGGAGGGCAGTTCTTC. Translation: CASSLAAAGGQFF.

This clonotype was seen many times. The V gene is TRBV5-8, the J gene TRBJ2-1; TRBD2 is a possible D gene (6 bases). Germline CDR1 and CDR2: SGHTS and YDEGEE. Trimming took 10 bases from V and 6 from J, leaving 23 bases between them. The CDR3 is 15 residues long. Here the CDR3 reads CALTREWRNGNEQFF. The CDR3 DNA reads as TGTGCCTTAACTCGGGAGTGGCGAAATGGCAATGAGCAGTTCTTC. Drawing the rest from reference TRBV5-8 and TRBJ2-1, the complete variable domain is EAGVTQSPTHLIKTRGQQATLRCSPISGHTSVYWYQQALGLGLQFLLWYDEGEERNRGNFPPRFSGRQFPNYSSELNVNALELEDSALYLCALTREWRNGNEQFFGPGTRLTVL.

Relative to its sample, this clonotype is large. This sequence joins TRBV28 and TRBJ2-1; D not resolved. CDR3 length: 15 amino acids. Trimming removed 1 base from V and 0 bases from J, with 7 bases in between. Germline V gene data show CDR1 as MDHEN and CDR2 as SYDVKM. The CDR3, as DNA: TGTGCCAGCAGTTTATTCCCCATCTCCTACAATGAGCAGTTCTTC. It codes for CASSLFPISYNEQFF.

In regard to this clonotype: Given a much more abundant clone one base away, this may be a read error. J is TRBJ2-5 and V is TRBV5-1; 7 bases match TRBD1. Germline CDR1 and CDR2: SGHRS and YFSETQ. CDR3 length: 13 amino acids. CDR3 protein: CTSSITGEETQYF. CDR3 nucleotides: TGCACCAGCAGCATTACAGGGGAAGAGACCCAGTACTTC.

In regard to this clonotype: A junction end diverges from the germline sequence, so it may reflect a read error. CDR3 amino acids: CSARAGTLEKLFF. CDR3 DNA sequence: TGCAGTGCTAGAGCAGGGACCTTGGAAAAACTCTTTTTT. This sequence joins TRBV20-1 and TRBJ1-4, with D possibly matching TRBD1 (5 bases). The CDR3 loop spans 13 amino acids. Germline values: CDR1 DFQATT, CDR2 SNEGSKA (reference sequence).

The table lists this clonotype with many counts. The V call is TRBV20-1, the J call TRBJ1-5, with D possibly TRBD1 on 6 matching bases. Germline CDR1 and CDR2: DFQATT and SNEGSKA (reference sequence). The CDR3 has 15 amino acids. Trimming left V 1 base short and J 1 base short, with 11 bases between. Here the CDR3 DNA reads TGCAGTGCTAGAGTAGGGGGATTGAGCAATCAGCCCCAGCATTTT. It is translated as CSARVGGLSNQPQHF.

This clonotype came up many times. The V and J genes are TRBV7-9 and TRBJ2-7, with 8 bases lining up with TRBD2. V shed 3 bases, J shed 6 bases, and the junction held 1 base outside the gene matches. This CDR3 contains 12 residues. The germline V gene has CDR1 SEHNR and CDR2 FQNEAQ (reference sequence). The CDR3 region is CASSFGRAEQYF. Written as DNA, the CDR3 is TGTGCCAGCAGCTTCGGGAGGGCCGAGCAGTACTTC. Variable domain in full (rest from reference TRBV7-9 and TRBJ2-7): DTGVSQNPRHKITKRGQNVTFRCDPISEHNRLYWYRQTLGQGPEFLTYFQNEAQLEKSRLLSDRFSAERPKGSFSTLEIQRTEQGDSAMYLCASSFGRAEQYFGPGTRLTVT.

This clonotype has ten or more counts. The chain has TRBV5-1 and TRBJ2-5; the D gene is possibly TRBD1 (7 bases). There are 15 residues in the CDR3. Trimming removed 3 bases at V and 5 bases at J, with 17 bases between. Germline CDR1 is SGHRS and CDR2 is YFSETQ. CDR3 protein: CASSSYDRDLETQYF. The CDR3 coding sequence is TGCGCCAGCAGCTCGTACGACAGGGACTTGGAGACCCAGTACTTC.

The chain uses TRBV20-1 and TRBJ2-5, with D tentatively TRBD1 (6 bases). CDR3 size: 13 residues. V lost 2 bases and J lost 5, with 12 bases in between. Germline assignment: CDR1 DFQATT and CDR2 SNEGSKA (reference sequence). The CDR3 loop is CSARNRAGETQYF. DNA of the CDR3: TGCAGTGCTAGAAACAGGGCAGGGGAGACCCAGTACTTC.

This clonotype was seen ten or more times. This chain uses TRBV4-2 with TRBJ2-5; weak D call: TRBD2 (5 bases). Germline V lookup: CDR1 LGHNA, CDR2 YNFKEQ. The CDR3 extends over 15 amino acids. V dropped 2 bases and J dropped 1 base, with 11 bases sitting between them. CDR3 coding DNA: TGTGCCAGCAGCCAAACGGGAACCATCCAAGAGACCCAGTACTTC. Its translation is CASSQTGTIQETQYF.

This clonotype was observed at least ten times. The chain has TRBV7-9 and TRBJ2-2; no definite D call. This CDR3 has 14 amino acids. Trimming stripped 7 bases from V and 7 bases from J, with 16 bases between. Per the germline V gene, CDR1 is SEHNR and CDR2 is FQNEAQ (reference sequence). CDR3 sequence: CASTLDLVSGELFF. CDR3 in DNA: TGTGCCAGCACCCTTGATCTAGTTAGCGGGGAGCTGTTTTTT.

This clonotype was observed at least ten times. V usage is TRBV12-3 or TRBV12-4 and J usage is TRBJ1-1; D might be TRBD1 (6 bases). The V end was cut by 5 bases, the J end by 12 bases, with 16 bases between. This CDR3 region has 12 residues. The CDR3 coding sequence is TGTGCCAGCAGTAGGGGGGGCAGGGAAACTTTCTTT. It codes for CASSRGGRETFF.

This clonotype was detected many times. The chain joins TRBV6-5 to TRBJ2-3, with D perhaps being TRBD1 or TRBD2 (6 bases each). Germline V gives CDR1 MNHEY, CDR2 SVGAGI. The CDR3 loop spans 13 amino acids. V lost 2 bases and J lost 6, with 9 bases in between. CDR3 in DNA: TGTGCCAGCAGTTACAGGGGGAGGGATACGCAGTATTTT. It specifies CASSYRGRDTQYF.

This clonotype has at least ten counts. CDR3 nucleotide sequence: TGTGCCAGCAGCTTAGTAGCAGGGGGGAACGAGCAGTACTTC. Encoded protein: CASSLVAGGNEQYF. This rearrangement joins TRBV7-9 to TRBJ2-7; TRBD1 might be the D (7 bases). The CDR3 covers 14 residues. The germline CDR1 and CDR2 sequences are SEHNR and FQNEAQ (reference sequence). Trimming stripped 1 base from V and 5 bases from J, with 12 bases between.

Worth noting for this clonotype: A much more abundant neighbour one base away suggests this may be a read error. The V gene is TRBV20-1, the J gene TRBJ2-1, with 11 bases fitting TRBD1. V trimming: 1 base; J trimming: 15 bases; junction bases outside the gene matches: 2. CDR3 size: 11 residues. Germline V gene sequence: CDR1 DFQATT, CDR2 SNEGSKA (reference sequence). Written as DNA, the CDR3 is TGCAGTGCTAGAGGGGACAGGGGGGTGTTCTTC. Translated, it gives CSARGDRGVFF.

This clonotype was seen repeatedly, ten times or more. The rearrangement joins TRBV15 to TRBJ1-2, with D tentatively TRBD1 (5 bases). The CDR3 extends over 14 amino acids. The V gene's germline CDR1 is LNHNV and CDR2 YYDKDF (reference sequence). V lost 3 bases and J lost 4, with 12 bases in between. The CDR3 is CATSRDTVTYGYTF. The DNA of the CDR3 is TGTGCCACCAGCAGGGACACTGTTACCTATGGCTACACCTTC.

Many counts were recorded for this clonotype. CDR3 in DNA: TGCAGTGCTAGACGGGGGGGCCTGGGCACCGGGGAGCTGTTTTTT. Protein product: CSARRGGLGTGELFF. The chain recombines TRBV20-1 with TRBJ2-2; 8 bases line up with TRBD2. This CDR3 is built from 15 residues. V dropped 2 bases and J dropped 4; count of bases not matched to a gene: 6. CDR1 and CDR2 (germline): DFQATT, SNEGSKA (reference sequence).

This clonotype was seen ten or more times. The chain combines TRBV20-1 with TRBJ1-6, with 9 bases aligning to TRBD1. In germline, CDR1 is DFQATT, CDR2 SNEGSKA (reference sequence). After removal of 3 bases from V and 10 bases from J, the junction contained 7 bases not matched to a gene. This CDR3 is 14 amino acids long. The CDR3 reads CSASQQGAGSPLHF. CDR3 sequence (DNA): TGCAGTGCTAGTCAACAGGGGGCAGGATCACCCCTCCACTTT.

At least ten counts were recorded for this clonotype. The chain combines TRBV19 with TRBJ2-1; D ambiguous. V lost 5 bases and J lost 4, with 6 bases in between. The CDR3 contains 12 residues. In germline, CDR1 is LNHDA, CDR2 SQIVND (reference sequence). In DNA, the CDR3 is TGTGCCAGTAGTCCAGCGTACAATGAGCAGTTCTTC. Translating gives CASSPAYNEQFF.

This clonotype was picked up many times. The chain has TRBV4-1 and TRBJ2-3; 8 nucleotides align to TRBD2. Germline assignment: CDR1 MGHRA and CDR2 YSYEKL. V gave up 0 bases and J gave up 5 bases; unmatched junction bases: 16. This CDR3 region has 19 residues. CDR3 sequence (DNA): TGCGCCAGCAGCCAAGATCTGGTACTGAAAGCGGGAGCTGGAGATACGCAGTATTTT. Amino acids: CASSQDLVLKAGAGDTQYF.

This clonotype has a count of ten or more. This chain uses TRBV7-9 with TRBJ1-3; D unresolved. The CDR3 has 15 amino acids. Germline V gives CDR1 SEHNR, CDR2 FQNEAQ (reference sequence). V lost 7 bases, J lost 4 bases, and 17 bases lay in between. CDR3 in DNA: TGTGCCAGCACCTTTCTGGTTTCGGGCGGAAACACCATATATTTT. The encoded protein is CASTFLVSGGNTIYF.

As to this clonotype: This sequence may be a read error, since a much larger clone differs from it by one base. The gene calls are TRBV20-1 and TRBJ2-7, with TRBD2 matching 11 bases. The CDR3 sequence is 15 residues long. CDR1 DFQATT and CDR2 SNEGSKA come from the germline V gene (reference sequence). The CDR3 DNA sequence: TGCTGTGCTAGACAAAGGGGACTAGCGGCTTACGAGCAGTACTTC. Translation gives CCARQRGLAAYEQYF.

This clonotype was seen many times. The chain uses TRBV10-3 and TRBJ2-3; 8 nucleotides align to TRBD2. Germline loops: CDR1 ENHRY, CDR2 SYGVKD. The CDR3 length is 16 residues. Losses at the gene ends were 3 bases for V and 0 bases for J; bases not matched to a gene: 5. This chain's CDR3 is CAISDGGAPSTDTQYF. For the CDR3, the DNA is TGTGCCATCAGTGACGGGGGGGCTCCTAGCACAGATACGCAGTATTTT.

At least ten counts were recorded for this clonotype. CDR3 DNA: TGTGCCAGCAGACCCTTAGCGGAGCAAGAGACCCAGTACTTC. Residues: CASRPLAEQETQYF. This chain connects TRBV7-6 to TRBJ2-5; TRBD2 is a possible D gene (6 bases). In germline, CDR1 is SGHVS, CDR2 FNYEAQ. CDR3 length: 14 residues. Trimming stripped 6 bases from V and 2 bases from J, with 13 bases between.

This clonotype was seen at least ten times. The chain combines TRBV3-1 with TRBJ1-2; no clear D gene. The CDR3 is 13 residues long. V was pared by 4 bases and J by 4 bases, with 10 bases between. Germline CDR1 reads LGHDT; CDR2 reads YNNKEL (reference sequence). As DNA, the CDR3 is TGTGCCAGCAGCCCCCAGATACGCTATGGCTACACCTTC. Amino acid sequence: CASSPQIRYGYTF.

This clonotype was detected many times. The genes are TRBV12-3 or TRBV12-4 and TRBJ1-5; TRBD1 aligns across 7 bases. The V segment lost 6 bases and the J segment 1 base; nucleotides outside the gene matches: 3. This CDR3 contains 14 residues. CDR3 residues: CASRTGQSNQPQHF. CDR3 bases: TGTGCCAGCAGGACGGGACAGAGCAATCAGCCCCAGCATTTT.